The clone carrying this TCR beta chain has a handful of counts. In the authors' methods: Estimated nucleated cell counts came from reference gene primer amplification. Here immunoSEQ multiplex PCR was the method, and the copy in TCRdb shows in-frame clones only, minus some. That table furnishes V, J and clone size, whereas the DNA furnished D and trimming. Of 160,000 or so clones listed, approximately 80% are singletons. This specimen comes from a study of blood T cell repertoires in COVID-19. Study information: The United States, Italy and Spain provided the acute and convalescent COVID-19 samples. T cells, B-cell-depleted T cells, or PBMCs supplied cDNA or gDNA.

CDR1 SGHNT and CDR2 YYREEE come from the germline V gene (reference sequence). With 4 bases clipped from V and 4 bases from J, the junction kept 6 bases outside the gene matches. CDR3 length equals 15 residues. The origin of this receptor is an elderly woman with acute or convalescent COVID-19. This chain joins TRBV5-4 and TRBJ1-2; 11 nucleotides agree with TRBD1. Specimen: peripheral blood. DNA for the CDR3: TGTGCCAGCAGCGGGACAGGGGGAGGAAGCTATGGCTACACCTTC. Its protein is CASSGTGGGSYGYTF.